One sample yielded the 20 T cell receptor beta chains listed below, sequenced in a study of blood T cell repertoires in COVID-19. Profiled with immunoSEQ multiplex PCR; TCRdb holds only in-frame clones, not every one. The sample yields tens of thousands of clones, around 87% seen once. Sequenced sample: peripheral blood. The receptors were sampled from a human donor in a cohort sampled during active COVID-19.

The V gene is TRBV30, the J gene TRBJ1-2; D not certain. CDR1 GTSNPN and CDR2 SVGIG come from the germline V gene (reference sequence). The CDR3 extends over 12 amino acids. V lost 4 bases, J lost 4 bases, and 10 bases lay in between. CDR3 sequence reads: CAWTGLRYGYTF. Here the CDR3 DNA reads TGTGCCTGGACGGGTCTCCGCTATGGCTACACCTTC.

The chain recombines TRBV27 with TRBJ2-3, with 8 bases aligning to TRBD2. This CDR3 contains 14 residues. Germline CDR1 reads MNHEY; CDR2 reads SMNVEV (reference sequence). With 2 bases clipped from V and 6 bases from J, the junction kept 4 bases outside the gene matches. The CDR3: CASSLAGGGDTQYF. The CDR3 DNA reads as TGTGCCAGCAGTTTAGCGGGGGGAGGGGATACGCAGTATTTT.

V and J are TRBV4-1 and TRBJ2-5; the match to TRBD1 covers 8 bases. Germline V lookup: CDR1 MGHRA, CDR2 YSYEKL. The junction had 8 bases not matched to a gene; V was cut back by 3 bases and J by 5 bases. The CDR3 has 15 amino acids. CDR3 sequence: CASSHGQGAVETQYF. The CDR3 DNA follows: TGCGCCAGCAGCCACGGTCAGGGGGCTGTGGAGACCCAGTACTTC.

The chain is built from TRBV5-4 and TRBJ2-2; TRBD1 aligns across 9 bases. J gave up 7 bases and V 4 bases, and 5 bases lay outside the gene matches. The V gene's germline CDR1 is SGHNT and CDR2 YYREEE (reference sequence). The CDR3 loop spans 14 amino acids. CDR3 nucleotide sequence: TGTGCCAGCAGCGCACAGGGGGCAAGCGGGGAGCTGTTTTTT. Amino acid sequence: CASSAQGASGELFF.

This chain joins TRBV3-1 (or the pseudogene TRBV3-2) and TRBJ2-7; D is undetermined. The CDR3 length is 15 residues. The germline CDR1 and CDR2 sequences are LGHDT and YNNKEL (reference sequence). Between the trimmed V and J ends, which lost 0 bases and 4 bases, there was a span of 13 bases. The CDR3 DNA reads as TGTGCCAGCAGCCAAGAACGGGTTCCCGGATACGAGCAGTACTTC. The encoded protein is CASSQERVPGYEQYF.

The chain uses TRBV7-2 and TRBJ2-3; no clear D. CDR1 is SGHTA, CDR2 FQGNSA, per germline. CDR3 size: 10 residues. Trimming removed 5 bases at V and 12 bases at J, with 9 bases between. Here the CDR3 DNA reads TGTGCCAGCAGCAATTATATACAGTATTTT. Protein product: CASSNYIQYF.

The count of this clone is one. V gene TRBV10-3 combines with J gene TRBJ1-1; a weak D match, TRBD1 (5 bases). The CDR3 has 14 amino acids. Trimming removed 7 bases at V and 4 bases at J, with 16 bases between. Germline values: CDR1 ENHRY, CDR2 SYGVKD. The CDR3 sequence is CAIMGGGDRTEAFF. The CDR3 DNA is TGTGCCATCATGGGGGGAGGCGACCGCACTGAAGCTTTCTTT.

CDR3 protein: CASSEVNEQYF. The CDR3 DNA is TGTGCCAGCTCCGAGGTAAACGAGCAGTACTTC. V usage is TRBV7-9 and J usage is TRBJ2-7; D uncertain. The CDR3 is 11 amino acids. The V end was cut by 8 bases, the J end by 5 bases, with 10 bases between. In germline, CDR1 is SEHNR, CDR2 FQNEAQ (reference sequence).

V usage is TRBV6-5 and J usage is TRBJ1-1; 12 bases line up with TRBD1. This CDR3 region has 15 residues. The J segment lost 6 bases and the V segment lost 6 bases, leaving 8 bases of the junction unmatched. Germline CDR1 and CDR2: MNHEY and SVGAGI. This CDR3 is CASRPGQGASAEAFF. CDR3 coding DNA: TGTGCCAGCAGACCGGGACAGGGGGCTAGCGCTGAAGCTTTCTTT.

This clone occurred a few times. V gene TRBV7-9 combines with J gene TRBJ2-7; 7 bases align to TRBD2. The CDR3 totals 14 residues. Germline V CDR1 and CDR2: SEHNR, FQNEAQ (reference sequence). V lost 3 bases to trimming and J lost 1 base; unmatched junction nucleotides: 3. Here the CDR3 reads CASSLERESYEQYF. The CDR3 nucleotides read TGTGCCAGCAGCTTGGAGCGGGAATCCTACGAGCAGTACTTC.

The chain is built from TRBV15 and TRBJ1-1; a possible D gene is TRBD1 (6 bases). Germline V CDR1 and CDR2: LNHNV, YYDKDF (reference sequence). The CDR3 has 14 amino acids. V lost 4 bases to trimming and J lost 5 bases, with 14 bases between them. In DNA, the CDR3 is TGTGCCACCAGCATCTCCAGGGGACGGACTGAAGCTTTCTTT. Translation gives CATSISRGRTEAFF. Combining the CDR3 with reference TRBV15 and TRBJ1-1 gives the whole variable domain DAMVIQNPRYQVTQFGKPVTLSCSQTLNHNVMYWYQQKSSQAPKLLFHYYDKDFNNEADTPDNFQSRRPNTSFCFLDIRSPGLGDTAMYLCATSISRGRTEAFFGQGTRLTVV.

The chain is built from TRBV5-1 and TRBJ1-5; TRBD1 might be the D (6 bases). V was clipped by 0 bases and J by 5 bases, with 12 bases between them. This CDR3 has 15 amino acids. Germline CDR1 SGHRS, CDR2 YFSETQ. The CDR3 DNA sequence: TGCGCCAGCAGCTTGGCAGGGGTCTCGCATCAGCCCCAGCATTTT. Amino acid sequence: CASSLAGVSHQPQHF.

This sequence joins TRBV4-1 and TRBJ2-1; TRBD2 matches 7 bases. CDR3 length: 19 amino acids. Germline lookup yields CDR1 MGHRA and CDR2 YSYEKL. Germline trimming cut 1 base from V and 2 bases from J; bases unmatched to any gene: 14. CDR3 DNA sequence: TGCGCCAGCAGCCAAGGCCATTTTGGCGCACGGGGGGCCTACAATGAGCAGTTCTTC. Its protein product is CASSQGHFGARGAYNEQFF.

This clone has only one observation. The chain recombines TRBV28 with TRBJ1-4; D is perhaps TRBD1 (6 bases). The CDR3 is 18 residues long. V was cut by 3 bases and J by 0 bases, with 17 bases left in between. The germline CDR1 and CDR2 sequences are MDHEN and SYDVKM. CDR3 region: CASSFMDRIVSTNEKLFF. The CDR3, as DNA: TGTGCCAGCAGTTTTATGGACAGAATAGTTTCAACTAATGAAAAACTGTTTTTT.

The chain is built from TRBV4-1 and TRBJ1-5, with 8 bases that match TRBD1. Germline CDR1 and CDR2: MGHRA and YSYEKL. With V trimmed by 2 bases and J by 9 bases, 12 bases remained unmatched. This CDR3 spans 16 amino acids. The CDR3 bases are TGCGCCAGCAGCCAATATGGACAGGGAACCGGGAGGCCCCAGCATTTT. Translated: CASSQYGQGTGRPQHF.

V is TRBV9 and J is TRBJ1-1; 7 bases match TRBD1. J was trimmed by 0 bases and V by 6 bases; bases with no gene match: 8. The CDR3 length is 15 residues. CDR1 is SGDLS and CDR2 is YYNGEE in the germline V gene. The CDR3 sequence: CASTRRDSLNTEAFF. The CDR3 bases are TGTGCCAGCACCCGACGGGACAGCCTGAACACTGAAGCTTTCTTT.

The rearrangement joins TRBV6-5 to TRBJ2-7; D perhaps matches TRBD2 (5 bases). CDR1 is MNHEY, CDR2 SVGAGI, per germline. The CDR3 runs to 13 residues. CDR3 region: CAQSRELTYEQYF. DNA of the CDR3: TGTGCACAATCCCGGGAACTAACCTACGAGCAGTACTTC.

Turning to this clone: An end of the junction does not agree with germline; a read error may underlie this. The CDR3 sequence is CASSVDQTGTQYF. CDR3 DNA: TGTGCCAGCAGCGTAGATCAGACAGGTACGCAGTATTTT. The V gene is TRBV9, the J gene TRBJ2-3; D possibly corresponds to TRBD1 (6 bases). Germline CDR1 is SGDLS and CDR2 is YYNGEE. This CDR3 is built from 13 residues. The entire variable domain, with the rest obtained from reference TRBV9 and TRBJ2-3, is as follows: DSGVTQTPKHLITATGQRVTLRCSPRSGDLSVYWYQQSLDQGLQFLIQYYNGEERAKGNILERFSAQQFPDLHSELNLSSLELGDSALYFCASSVDQTGTQYFGPGTRLTVL.

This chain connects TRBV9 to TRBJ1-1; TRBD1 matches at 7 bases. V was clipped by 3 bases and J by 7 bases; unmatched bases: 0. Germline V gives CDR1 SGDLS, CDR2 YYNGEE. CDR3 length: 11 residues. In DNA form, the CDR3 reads TGTGCCAGCAGCGGGGACAGTGAAGCTTTCTTT. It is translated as CASSGDSEAFF. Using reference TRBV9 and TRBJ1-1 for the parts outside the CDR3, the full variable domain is DSGVTQTPKHLITATGQRVTLRCSPRSGDLSVYWYQQSLDQGLQFLIQYYNGEERAKGNILERFSAQQFPDLHSELNLSSLELGDSALYFCASSGDSEAFFGQGTRLTVV.

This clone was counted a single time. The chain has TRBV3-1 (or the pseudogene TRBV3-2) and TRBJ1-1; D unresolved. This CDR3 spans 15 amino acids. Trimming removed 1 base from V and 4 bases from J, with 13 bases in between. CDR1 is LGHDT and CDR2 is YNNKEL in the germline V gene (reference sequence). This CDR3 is CASSQVGFRGTEAFF. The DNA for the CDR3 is TGTGCCAGCAGCCAAGTTGGGTTCAGAGGCACTGAAGCTTTCTTT.